One sample yielded the 30 T cell receptor beta chains listed below, sequenced in a study of regulatory T cells in long-lasting Graves disease. Indicated time point: newly diagnosed GD, antithyroid drugs for less than 3 months. Extracted RNA from PBMCs served as the source of the TCR library. HTBI primers from iRepertoire and Arm-PCR of CDR3 regions yielded the TCR beta libraries. From the multiplex PCR reads, TCRdb called clonotypes with MiXCR, one entry per CDR3 protein. The sample shows about 380,000 distinct CDR3 sequences, around 16% of them seen only once. The sample in question was peripheral blood mononuclear cells (PBMCs), obtained at new diagnosis, from a patient treated with antithyroid drugs. Source of these receptors: a female donor with Graves disease.

This clonotype came up many times. The chain combines TRBV7-9 with TRBJ2-4; 9 bases match TRBD1. Germline-derived CDR1 and CDR2 are SEHNR and FQNEAQ (reference sequence). The CDR3 runs 16 residues. V was clipped by 4 bases and J by 3 bases; unmatched bases: 7. Here the CDR3 reads CASSSSGTGIKNIQYF. The CDR3 DNA is TGTGCCAGCAGCTCCTCCGGGACAGGGATCAAAAACATTCAGTACTTC.

This clonotype has ten or more counts. This sequence joins TRBV11-2 and TRBJ2-3, with D possibly being TRBD2 (7 bases). Trimming pared 5 bases from V and 0 bases from J, leaving 18 bases between. The germline CDR1 and CDR2 sequences are SGHAT and FQNNGV. This CDR3 is 17 amino acids long. The CDR3: CASSLYTGGRSTDTQYF. The CDR3 DNA follows: TGTGCCAGCAGCCTATATACCGGGGGGCGGAGCACAGATACGCAGTATTTT. Based on the CDR3 plus reference TRBV11-2 and TRBJ2-3, the full variable domain is EAGVAQSPRYKIIEKRQSVAFWCNPISGHATLYWYQQILGQGPKLLIQFQNNGVVDDSQLPKDRFSAERLKGVDSTLKIQPAKLEDSAVYLCASSLYTGGRSTDTQYFGPGTRLTVL.

This clonotype was counted ten times or more. This sequence joins TRBV7-2 and TRBJ2-4, with 7 bases matching TRBD2. CDR1 is SGHTA, CDR2 FQGNSA, per germline. This CDR3 spans 15 amino acids. The ends lost 4 bases at V and 8 bases at J; junction bases unmatched: 11. CDR3 DNA sequence: TGTGCCAGCAGCTGGGGACTCCCTAGCGGTTACATTCAGTACTTC. This sequence encodes CASSWGLPSGYIQYF.

This clonotype was counted ten times or more. The chain employs TRBV3-1 and TRBJ2-1, with TRBD2 matching over 10 bases. This CDR3 is 16 amino acids long. CDR1 and CDR2 from the germline V gene are LGHDT and YNNKEL (reference sequence). V shed 5 bases, J shed 0 bases, and the junction held 4 bases outside the gene matches. DNA of the CDR3: TGTGCCAGCAGCGCATCTAGCGGGAGCTCCTACAATGAGCAGTTCTTC. The encoded protein is CASSASSGSSYNEQFF.

This clonotype was seen many times. The chain carries TRBV28 and TRBJ2-3, with 10 bases matching TRBD2. With 3 bases clipped from V and 4 bases from J, the junction kept 10 bases outside the gene matches. CDR1 and CDR2 from the germline V gene are MDHEN and SYDVKM. CDR3 size: 17 residues. The CDR3 DNA sequence: TGTGCCAGCAGTTTCGGGCTAGCGGGAGAAGGTGCAGATACGCAGTATTTT. Protein: CASSFGLAGEGADTQYF. Filled out from reference TRBV28 and TRBJ2-3, the complete variable domain reads DVKVTQSSRYLVKRTGEKVFLECVQDMDHENMFWYRQDPGLGLRLIYFSYDVKMKEKGDIPEGYSVSREKKERFSLILESASTNQTSMYLCASSFGLAGEGADTQYFGPGTRLTVL.

Many counts were recorded for this clonotype. In DNA form, the CDR3 reads TGTGCCAGCAGCCAAGTGAGCGGGGGTAACTATGGCTACACCTTC. Translated, it gives CASSQVSGGNYGYTF. The J gene is TRBJ1-2, the V gene TRBV14; D is perhaps TRBD1 (5 bases). The CDR3 spans 15 residues. Germline lookup yields CDR1 SGHDN and CDR2 FVKESK. The V end lost 1 base, the J end lost 1 base, and 10 bases lay between the germline ends.

The V gene is TRBV12-3 or TRBV12-4, the J gene TRBJ2-7; D possibly corresponds to TRBD1 (6 bases). With 6 bases removed from V and 5 bases from J, the gap between germline ends came to 14 bases. There are 13 residues in the CDR3. The DNA of the CDR3 is TGTGCCAGCAGAATCACAGGGTTAGACGAGCAGTACTTC. Translated: CASRITGLDEQYF.

A few counts support this clonotype. The gene calls are TRBV27 and TRBJ1-2; the D gene is possibly TRBD1 (5 bases). From germline, CDR1 is MNHEY and CDR2 SMNVEV (reference sequence). V was trimmed by 3 bases and J by 5 bases, leaving 13 bases between them. This CDR3 contains 14 residues. This CDR3 reads CASSFSAGTYGYTF. The CDR3 DNA follows: TGTGCCAGCAGTTTTTCTGCCGGGACTTATGGCTACACCTTC.

This clonotype was recorded many times. CDR3 sequence reads: CSAETVDAFYEQYF. The CDR3 DNA sequence: TGCAGTGCTGAGACAGTTGACGCGTTCTACGAGCAGTACTTC. The V and J genes are TRBV20-1 and TRBJ2-7, with D possibly being TRBD1 (5 bases). Germline assignment: CDR1 DFQATT and CDR2 SNEGSKA (reference sequence). The CDR3 length is 14 residues. V dropped 5 bases and J dropped 3 bases, with 17 bases sitting between them.

This clonotype has at least ten counts. The chain combines TRBV7-2 with TRBJ2-7, with 11 bases fitting TRBD2. This CDR3 contains 16 residues. Germline V gene data show CDR1 as SGHTA and CDR2 as FQGNSA. The J segment lost 1 base and the V segment lost 4 bases, leaving 6 bases of the junction unmatched. CDR3 protein: CASSSRLAGPSYEQYF. As DNA, the CDR3 is TGTGCCAGCAGCTCCCGACTAGCGGGGCCTTCCTACGAGCAGTACTTC. Based on the CDR3 plus reference TRBV7-2 and TRBJ2-7, the full variable domain is GAGVSQSPSNKVTEKGKDVELRCDPISGHTALYWYRQSLGQGLEFLIYFQGNSAPDKSGLPSDRFSAERTGGSVSTLTIQRTQQEDSAVYLCASSSRLAGPSYEQYFGPGTRLTVT.

Only a few counts were recorded for this clonotype. The V gene is TRBV19, the J gene TRBJ1-1; D might be TRBD1 (5 bases). V was trimmed by 7 bases and J by 6 bases, leaving 18 bases between them. This CDR3 region has 14 residues. Germline V gene sequence: CDR1 LNHDA, CDR2 SQIVND (reference sequence). CDR3 sequence: CASTPGHTLPEAFF. CDR3 sequence (DNA): TGTGCCAGTACCCCAGGGCACACTCTCCCTGAAGCTTTCTTT.

The table lists this clonotype with a few counts. A read error is possible here, since a much larger clone lies one base away. The rearrangement uses TRBV7-3 and TRBJ2-3; 9 bases map to TRBD1. Germline loops: CDR1 SGHTA, CDR2 FQGTGA. Unmatched junction bases numbered 5, after V lost 4 bases and J lost 3 bases. CDR3 length equals 15 residues. The CDR3 DNA reads TGTGCCAGCAGCTCGACAGGGGGGGAGACAGATACGCAGTATTTT. Translation gives CASSSTGGETDTQYF.

This clonotype was observed at least ten times. V is TRBV20-1 and J is TRBJ2-7; 9 nucleotides match TRBD1. This CDR3 has 14 amino acids. Germline CDR1 is DFQATT and CDR2 is SNEGSKA (reference sequence). The J segment lost 3 bases and the V segment lost 3 bases, leaving 6 bases of the junction unmatched. The CDR3 region has the DNA TGCAGTGCTAGGCTACAGGGGGCCAACTACGAGCAGTACTTC. Its translation: CSARLQGANYEQYF.

This clonotype was counted many times. This chain connects TRBV7-2 to TRBJ2-3, with a possible D match to TRBD1 (5 bases). This CDR3 has 14 residues. Trimming took off 3 bases at V and 3 bases at J, with 10 bases between the two ends. The germline V gene encodes CDR1 SGHTA and CDR2 FQGNSA. The CDR3 sequence is CASSLARVTDTQYF. The DNA of the CDR3 is TGTGCCAGCAGCTTGGCCAGGGTAACAGATACGCAGTATTTT.

This clonotype was counted only a few times. A read error may explain this, as a much larger clone is one base away. The CDR3 here is CAGNQDGATEKLFF. The CDR3 DNA reads TGTGCCGGGAATCAAGACGGGGCGACTGAAAAACTGTTTTTT. The chain recombines TRBV30 with TRBJ1-4; perhaps TRBD1 as D (5 bases). The CDR3 has 14 residues. In germline, CDR1 is GTSNPN, CDR2 SVGIG (reference sequence). Trimming stripped 8 bases from V and 7 bases from J, with 20 bases between.

The rearrangement joins TRBV12-3 or TRBV12-4 to TRBJ1-2; D is uncertain. Trimming took 5 bases from V and 4 from J, leaving 17 bases between them. The CDR3 has 15 amino acids. The DNA for the CDR3 is TGTGCCAGCAGTGAAGCGCTTCCCGGGCTCTATGGCTACACCTTC. It translates to CASSEALPGLYGYTF.

This clonotype was counted at least ten times. The chain is built from TRBV6-2 or TRBV6-3 and TRBJ2-3; 8 positions agree with TRBD2. With V trimmed by 4 bases and J by 6 bases, 12 bases remained unmatched. Per the germline V gene, CDR1 is MNHEY and CDR2 is SVGEGT. There are 16 residues in the CDR3. The CDR3 loop is CASSSRSRGGVDTQYF. CDR3 sequence (DNA): TGTGCCAGCAGTTCACGTTCCCGGGGGGGCGTTGATACGCAGTATTTT.

On this clonotype itself: Since a much larger clone is just one base distant, this may be a read error. This rearrangement joins TRBV9 to TRBJ2-7; 7 bases are a match to TRBD1. Germline V gene data show CDR1 as SGDLS and CDR2 as YYNGEE. CDR3 length equals 14 residues. This chain's CDR3 is CAGSIGDSAYEQYF. In nucleotides, the CDR3 is TGTGCCGGCAGCATCGGGGACAGTGCCTACGAGCAGTACTTC.

In this sample, this clonotype turned up many times. The chain has TRBV6-1 and TRBJ2-7, with 10 bases lining up with TRBD2. Germline V CDR1 and CDR2: MNHNS, SASEGT. V shed 2 bases, J shed 6 bases, and the junction held 7 bases outside the gene matches. The CDR3 extends over 15 amino acids. The CDR3 is CASSELSGRAVEQYF. CDR3 bases: TGTGCCAGCAGTGAACTCAGCGGGAGGGCCGTCGAGCAGTACTTC.

This clonotype was detected ten times or more. The chain combines TRBV5-1 with TRBJ2-3, with D perhaps matching TRBD1 (6 bases). CDR3 size: 15 residues. The V end lost 0 bases, the J end lost 5 bases, and 13 bases lay between the germline ends. Germline lookup yields CDR1 SGHRS and CDR2 YFSETQ. CDR3 region: CASSLASRGEDTQYF. CDR3 in DNA: TGCGCCAGCAGCTTGGCAAGCAGGGGCGAAGATACGCAGTATTTT.

The CDR3 sequence: CASSFVQGYGYTF. In DNA form, the CDR3 reads TGTGCCAGCAGCTTTGTACAGGGCTATGGCTACACCTTC. The chain recombines TRBV11-2 with TRBJ1-2; D is possibly TRBD1 (6 bases). The V and J ends lost 3 bases and 4 bases respectively, with 9 bases between them. The CDR3 is 13 residues long. Germline V CDR1 and CDR2: SGHAT, FQNNGV.

This clonotype was observed many times. The chain couples TRBV20-1 to TRBJ2-7; the D gene could be TRBD1 or TRBD2 (5 bases each). V was trimmed by 6 bases and J by 0 bases, leaving 12 bases between them. Germline V gives CDR1 DFQATT, CDR2 SNEGSKA (reference sequence). The CDR3 has 13 residues. The CDR3 DNA is TGCAGTGCCCGGGACCTAAACTCCTACGAGCAGTACTTC. This sequence encodes CSARDLNSYEQYF.

This chain links TRBV27 with TRBJ1-1; D is unclear. CDR1 is MNHEY, CDR2 SMNVEV, per germline (reference sequence). The CDR3 has 14 residues. Trimming removed 0 bases from V and 1 base from J, with 6 bases in between. The chain's CDR3 is CASSLSDGNTEAFF. CDR3 nucleotide sequence: TGTGCCAGCAGTTTATCGGACGGGAACACTGAAGCTTTCTTT.

The chain employs TRBV7-2 and TRBJ2-5; 11 positions match TRBD2. This CDR3 is built from 14 residues. The germline gives CDR1 SGHTA, CDR2 FQGNSA. V trimming: 6 bases; J trimming: 4 bases; junction bases outside the gene matches: 4. This CDR3 reads CASSGGLAGETQYF. The CDR3 nucleotides read TGTGCCAGCAGTGGCGGACTAGCGGGAGAGACCCAGTACTTC.

About this clonotype: Since a much larger clone is just one base distant, this may be a read error. The genes are TRBV11-2 and TRBJ1-2; 8 bases are a match to TRBD1. The CDR3 is made up of 14 amino acids. Germline CDR1 and CDR2: SGHAT and FQNNGV. With 10 bases clipped from V and 12 bases from J, the junction kept 19 bases outside the gene matches. DNA for the CDR3: TGTGCCACCCCAGACCGGACAGGGCAAGGGGGCCACACCTTC. It encodes CATPDRTGQGGHTF.

This clonotype was observed at least ten times. This chain uses TRBV5-4 with TRBJ2-5, with 12 positions matching TRBD2. CDR1 and CDR2 (germline): SGHNT, YYREEE (reference sequence). After removal of 8 bases from V and 4 bases from J, the junction contained 6 bases not matched to a gene. The CDR3 is 14 residues long. This CDR3 reads CASSSGGALETQYF. The CDR3 DNA follows: TGTGCCAGTTCTAGCGGGGGGGCCCTAGAGACCCAGTACTTC.

This clonotype was recorded many times. This chain links TRBV12-3 or TRBV12-4 with TRBJ2-1; D is unresolved. V dropped 7 bases and J dropped 0 bases, with 10 bases sitting between them. This CDR3 comprises 14 residues. The CDR3 reads CASTPESSYNEQFF. The CDR3 DNA sequence: TGTGCCAGCACCCCGGAGAGCTCCTACAATGAGCAGTTCTTC.

In this sample, this clonotype turned up many times. This rearrangement joins TRBV5-6 to TRBJ2-7; D gene uncertain. Germline assignment: CDR1 SGHDT and CDR2 YYEEEE. The CDR3 runs 15 residues. V lost 0 bases, J lost 2 bases, and 12 bases lay in between. The CDR3: CASSLASGPPYEQYF. The CDR3 DNA reads as TGTGCCAGCAGCTTGGCGAGTGGACCCCCCTACGAGCAGTACTTC.

As to this clonotype: This sequence may be a read error, since a much larger clone differs from it by one base. The V and J genes are TRBV7-2 and TRBJ2-3, with 12 bases that match TRBD2. The junction had 13 bases not matched to a gene; V was cut back by 7 bases and J by 5 bases. Germline lookup yields CDR1 SGHTA and CDR2 FQGNSA. CDR3 length: 17 residues. The CDR3: CASNSRYSSGRGDTQYF. The CDR3 bases are TGTGCCAGCAACTCGAGATATTCTAGCGGGAGGGGAGATACGCAGTATTTT. Full variable domain (outside the CDR3, taken from reference TRBV7-2 and TRBJ2-3): GAGVSQSPSNKVTEKGKDVELRCDPISGHTALYWYRQSLGQGLEFLIYFQGNSAPDKSGLPSDRFSAERTGGSVSTLTIQRTQQEDSAVYLCASNSRYSSGRGDTQYFGPGTRLTVL.

This clonotype was detected many times. The chain links TRBV5-1 to TRBJ2-3; no reliable D call. Germline V gene data show CDR1 as SGHRS and CDR2 as YFSETQ. The CDR3 runs 14 residues. The V end lost 6 bases, the J end lost 6 bases, and 17 bases lay between the germline ends. The CDR3 bases are TGCGCCAGCACCATTGGAATGGGGTCGGATACGCAGTATTTT. Residues: CASTIGMGSDTQYF.